The 26 T cell receptor beta chains reported below all come from one sample, sequenced in a study of OX40 agonist ivuxolimab in advanced cancers. TCRdb's copy holds only in-frame clones and misses some; the assay was immunoSEQ multiplex PCR. The sample shows about 55,000 clones, about 88% of them seen only once. Sample: CD4+ or CD8+ T cells sorted from blood, taken in a trial of the OX40 agonist ivuxolimab. These receptors were collected from an adult with an advanced solid tumor such as melanoma, head and neck, liver or kidney cancer.

The CDR3 bases are TGTGCCTGGAGTGGAGATGGGAACTATGGCTACACCTTC. The encoded protein is CAWSGDGNYGYTF. The chain combines TRBV30 with TRBJ1-2, with no clear D. This CDR3 is built from 13 residues. V was pared by 1 base and J by 2 bases, with 8 bases between. Germline-derived CDR1 and CDR2 are GTSNPN and SVGIG (reference sequence). Full variable domain (rest looked up from reference TRBV30 and TRBJ1-2): SQTIHQWPATLVQPVGSPLSLECTVEGTSNPNLYWYRQAAGRGLQLLFYSVGIGQISSEVPQNLSASRPQDRQFILSSKKLLLSDSGFYLCAWSGDGNYGYTFGSGTRLTVV.

DNA of the CDR3: TGTGCCAGCAGTTACTCTGGGGTCACAGATACGCAGTATTTT. Its translation is CASSYSGVTDTQYF. The J gene is TRBJ2-3, the V gene TRBV6-5; D uncertain. With 0 bases removed from V and 2 bases from J, the gap between germline ends came to 6 bases. The CDR3 runs to 14 residues. The germline CDR1 and CDR2 sequences are MNHEY and SVGAGI.

The chain carries TRBV5-6 and TRBJ2-7, with no clear D. Between the trimmed V and J ends, which lost 1 base and 4 bases, there was a span of 9 bases. Germline loops: CDR1 SGHDT, CDR2 YYEEEE. The CDR3 contains 13 residues. CDR3: CASSLLTLYEQYF. The CDR3 bases are TGTGCCAGCAGCTTGTTGACTTTGTACGAGCAGTACTTC.

This clone has only a few counts. V gene TRBV7-8 combines with J gene TRBJ1-3; unclear D gene. Trimming took 1 base from V and 7 from J, leaving 14 bases between them. The CDR3 is 15 residues long. Per germline, CDR1 SGHVS and CDR2 FQNEAQ. For the CDR3, the DNA is TGTGCCAGCAGCTTAGGTCTCTCGGGTGGGAACACCATATATTTT. It is translated as CASSLGLSGGNTIYF.

A word on this clone: Germline and junction disagree at one end, which may indicate a read error. Other DNA sequences in this specimen translate into the identical CDR3. The chain couples TRBV7-7 to TRBJ2-5, with 11 nucleotides matching TRBD2. The CDR3 runs 14 residues. The germline gives CDR1 SSHAT, CDR2 FNYEAQ (reference sequence). CDR3 bases: TGTGCTAGCAGCCTCGGACTAGCGGGAGAGACCCAGTACTTC. It translates to CASSLGLAGETQYF.

The genes are TRBV14 and TRBJ1-5; tentatively, D is TRBD1 (5 bases). CDR1 is SGHDN, CDR2 FVKESK, per germline. The V gene lost 1 base and the J gene lost 11 bases, with 12 bases spanning the gap. This CDR3 comprises 13 residues. The CDR3 nucleotides are TGTGCCAGCAGCCAAGGGGGCTCCCAGTCCCAGCATTTT. It is translated as CASSQGGSQSQHF.

The chain carries TRBV15 and TRBJ1-3; D remains unclear. Germline assignment: CDR1 LNHNV and CDR2 YYDKDF (reference sequence). The CDR3 has 15 residues. V lost 0 bases to trimming and J lost 6 bases, with 12 bases between them. The CDR3 DNA sequence: TGTGCCACCAGCAGAGATGTGGGGTTTCAAAACACCATATATTTT. This encodes CATSRDVGFQNTIYF.

This clone came up once. V gene TRBV30 combines with J gene TRBJ1-3; 7 nucleotides align to TRBD1. Trimming at V came to 5 bases and at J to 3 bases, leaving 7 bases not matched to a gene. Germline values: CDR1 GTSNPN, CDR2 SVGIG (reference sequence). This CDR3 has 14 residues. This CDR3 reads CAWGGQAVGNTIYF. The CDR3 coding sequence is TGTGCCTGGGGAGGACAGGCCGTTGGAAACACCATATATTTT.

This chain uses TRBV9 with TRBJ1-4, with TRBD1 matching 7 bases. Unmatched junction bases numbered 9, after V lost 3 bases and J lost 4 bases. Germline CDR1 is SGDLS and CDR2 is YYNGEE. The CDR3 contains 16 residues. CDR3 nucleotide sequence: TGTGCCAGCAGCGCCCGGGACAGAAGATTTAATGAAAAACTGTTTTTT. Its translation is CASSARDRRFNEKLFF. The full variable domain, with the rest looked up from reference TRBV9 and TRBJ1-4, is DSGVTQTPKHLITATGQRVTLRCSPRSGDLSVYWYQQSLDQGLQFLIQYYNGEERAKGNILERFSAQQFPDLHSELNLSSLELGDSALYFCASSARDRRFNEKLFFGSGTQLSVL.

The chain employs TRBV6-1 and TRBJ2-5; 8 bases fit TRBD2. J was trimmed by 0 bases and V by 0 bases; bases with no gene match: 3. CDR3 length equals 16 residues. Germline V gene lookup returns CDR1 MNHNS and CDR2 SASEGT. The CDR3 protein is CASSEAQRGYQETQYF. CDR3 coding DNA: TGTGCCAGCAGTGAAGCGCAGCGGGGGTACCAAGAGACCCAGTACTTC.

The chain uses TRBV5-1 and TRBJ2-7; possibly TRBD2 for D (6 bases). CDR3 length equals 15 residues. Trimming took 0 bases from V and 0 from J, leaving 10 bases between them. Per germline, CDR1 SGHRS and CDR2 YFSETQ. The CDR3 is CASSLGGESSYEQYF. CDR3 coding DNA: TGCGCCAGCAGCTTGGGCGGGGAAAGCTCCTACGAGCAGTACTTC.

This rearrangement joins TRBV4-1 to TRBJ1-4; TRBD1 aligns across 7 bases. Trimming at V came to 1 base and at J to 4 bases, leaving 6 bases not matched to a gene. CDR1 is MGHRA and CDR2 is YSYEKL in the germline V gene. This CDR3 has 16 residues. The CDR3 DNA reads as TGCGCCAGCAGCCAAGGACGTGGGACAGATAATGAAAAACTGTTTTTT. Its translation is CASSQGRGTDNEKLFF.

The chain links TRBV19 to TRBJ1-5; TRBD1 is a possible D gene (5 bases). Trimming removed 6 bases from V and 0 bases from J, with 12 bases in between. The germline gives CDR1 LNHDA, CDR2 SQIVND (reference sequence). The CDR3 runs 15 residues. The CDR3, as DNA: TGTGCCAGTAGAAGACAGAGGGGTAGCAATCAGCCCCAGCATTTT. Encoded protein: CASRRQRGSNQPQHF.

Comments on this clone: The junction shows a germline mismatch at one end, possibly a read error. The chain couples TRBV4-1 to TRBJ2-3; D possibly corresponds to TRBD1 (6 bases). Germline assignment: CDR1 MGHRA and CDR2 YSYEKL. This CDR3 is built from 17 residues. The CDR3 reads CASSQVPASLATGTQYF. DNA for the CDR3: TGCGCCAGCAGCCAAGTCCCGGCTAGCCTGGCGACAGGTACGCAGTATTTT.

The sample holds a few counts of this clone. The rearrangement joins TRBV5-8 to TRBJ2-1, with D tentatively TRBD1 or TRBD2 (5 bases each). Germline CDR1 and CDR2: SGHTS and YDEGEE. The V gene lost 4 bases and the J gene lost 8 bases, with 22 bases spanning the gap. This CDR3 has 16 amino acids. CDR3 residues: CASSTGLDISADEQFF. The CDR3 region has the DNA TGTGCCAGCAGCACTGGACTGGACATCAGCGCAGATGAGCAGTTCTTC.

The V call is TRBV6-6, the J call TRBJ1-6; 10 positions agree with TRBD1. Per germline, CDR1 MNHNY and CDR2 SVGAGI (reference sequence). The CDR3 consists of 16 residues. J lost 7 bases, V lost 0 bases, and 3 bases had no gene match. The CDR3 DNA follows: TGTGCCAGCAGTTACTCGACAGGGGGCGCGAATTCACCCCTCCACTTT. It translates to CASSYSTGGANSPLHF.

In this sample, this clone turned up a few times. This chain connects TRBV4-1 to TRBJ1-5; no clear D. This CDR3 has 16 residues. The germline CDR1 and CDR2 sequences are MGHRA and YSYEKL. Trimming took off 1 base at V and 2 bases at J, with 12 bases between the two ends. The CDR3 region has the DNA TGCGCCAGCAGCCAAGGAGGCTGGCAGGGCAATCAGCCCCAGCATTTT. Protein sequence: CASSQGGWQGNQPQHF.

V is TRBV6-1 and J is TRBJ2-7, with D possibly matching TRBD1 (5 bases). Germline V lookup: CDR1 MNHNS, CDR2 SASEGT. Trimming left V 2 bases short and J 2 bases short, with 13 bases between. The CDR3 is 15 amino acids. Here the CDR3 reads CASSETPLGAYEQYF. CDR3 in DNA: TGTGCCAGCAGTGAAACCCCCTTAGGGGCCTACGAGCAGTACTTC.

The gene calls are TRBV18 and TRBJ1-1, with D hard to call. V was clipped by 6 bases and J by 1 base, with 12 bases between them. The germline V gene encodes CDR1 KGHSH and CDR2 LQKENI. The length of the CDR3 is 14 residues. The CDR3 DNA follows: TGTGCCAGCTCTCGCCTGCAGGAGAACACTGAAGCTTTCTTT. Its protein product is CASSRLQENTEAFF.

This clone has only a few counts. The chain couples TRBV7-9 to TRBJ2-7; 7 bases are a match to TRBD1. Trimming at V came to 5 bases and at J to 12 bases, leaving 10 bases not matched to a gene. The CDR3 is 12 amino acids. CDR1 is SEHNR, CDR2 FQNEAQ, per germline (reference sequence). CDR3 coding DNA: TGTGCCAGCAGCCTTGGGACAGCCCCGCCGTACTTC. Amino acid sequence: CASSLGTAPPYF.

V and J are TRBV28 and TRBJ2-5; D is tentatively TRBD1 or TRBD2 (5 bases each). Trimming left V 3 bases short and J 2 bases short, with 13 bases between. This CDR3 comprises 15 residues. Germline V CDR1 and CDR2: MDHEN, SYDVKM. The CDR3 reads CASSLAGGWQETQYF. The CDR3, as DNA: TGTGCCAGCAGTTTGGCTGGGGGTTGGCAAGAGACCCAGTACTTC.

The chain combines TRBV27 with TRBJ1-1, with 8 bases identical to TRBD1. The ends lost 7 bases at V and 2 bases at J; junction bases unmatched: 6. Germline V CDR1 and CDR2: MNHEY, SMNVEV (reference sequence). This CDR3 is built from 14 residues. The chain's CDR3 is CASTGTGSNTEAFF. CDR3 sequence (DNA): TGTGCCAGCACCGGGACAGGCTCCAACACTGAAGCTTTCTTT.

The chain uses TRBV12-5 and TRBJ2-7; 8 nucleotides match TRBD1. The V segment lost 5 bases and the J segment 4 bases; nucleotides outside the gene matches: 4. CDR1 and CDR2 from the germline V gene are LGHNT and FRNRAP. This CDR3 is 13 amino acids long. The CDR3 loop reads CASGTGQGYEQYF. The CDR3 DNA reads TGTGCTAGTGGTACCGGACAGGGATACGAGCAGTACTTC.

In DNA, the CDR3 is TGTGCCAGCAGCGTAGATATTGGCAGGACGGAAAAACTGTTTTTT. Its translation is CASSVDIGRTEKLFF. The rearrangement uses TRBV9 and TRBJ1-4, with no clear D. V shed 0 bases and J shed 8 bases, with 14 bases lying between them. This CDR3 is 15 amino acids long. The germline V gene encodes CDR1 SGDLS and CDR2 YYNGEE. The whole variable domain, remainder taken from reference TRBV9 and TRBJ1-4, is DSGVTQTPKHLITATGQRVTLRCSPRSGDLSVYWYQQSLDQGLQFLIQYYNGEERAKGNILERFSAQQFPDLHSELNLSSLELGDSALYFCASSVDIGRTEKLFFGSGTQLSVL.

This sequence joins TRBV28 and TRBJ2-6; D possibly corresponds to TRBD1 (5 bases). The CDR3 is 17 amino acids. Germline V lookup: CDR1 MDHEN, CDR2 SYDVKM. Trimming stripped 2 bases from V and 0 bases from J, with 11 bases between. In DNA, the CDR3 is TGTGCCAGCAGTTTACCCCAGGGTACCTCTGGGGCCAACGTCCTGACTTTC. It encodes CASSLPQGTSGANVLTF.

This clone came up a few times. This chain uses TRBV5-1 with TRBJ2-7; possibly TRBD2 for D (5 bases). Germline lookup yields CDR1 SGHRS and CDR2 YFSETQ. V was trimmed by 7 bases and J by 0 bases, leaving 14 bases between them. This CDR3 is built from 14 residues. CDR3 protein: CASQAEASSYEQYF. The CDR3 nucleotides read TGCGCCAGCCAGGCGGAGGCCAGCTCCTACGAGCAGTACTTC.